The rows below give T cell receptor beta chains drawn from one sample of a study of blood T cells in healthy people across ages. TCRdb reprocessed the 5' RACE reads via MiXCR and lists one record per CDR3 protein. The sample has around 1.5 million distinct CDR3 sequences; 30% to 40% are singletons. The sequencing sample was made of blood. Receptors originate from a woman aged 25 to 39 in good health. Both conserved end residues are part of each CDR3. D genes are given only for firm matches. Only part of the rows carry a size: once, few, many, or a class if the clone is expanded.

TRBV20-1,17,TRBJ2-7,-,-,CSARGDHAKTYSYEQYF,TGCAGTGCTAGAGGGGACCACGCCAAGACTTACTCCTACGAGCAGTACTTC
TRBV12-5,13,TRBJ2-1,many,-,CASGPDSTDEQFF,TGTGCTAGTGGTCCGGACTCCACGGATGAGCAGTTCTTC
TRBV20-1,13,TRBJ1-2,few,-,CSARTENNYGYTF,TGCAGTGCTAGAACAGAGAATAACTATGGCTACACCTTC
TRBV2,14,TRBJ1-1,-,-,CASSVRVSNTEAFF,TGTGCCAGCAGTGTTAGGGTATCGAACACTGAAGCTTTCTTT
TRBV20-1,13,TRBJ2-5,many,TRBD2,CSAGTSGQETQYF,TGCAGTGCTGGGACTAGCGGGCAAGAGACCCAGTACTTC
TRBV20-1,16,TRBJ2-7,few,TRBD1,CSARDTGTGGVWEQYF,TGCAGTGCTAGAGACACCGGGACAGGGGGCGTCTGGGAGCAGTACTTC
TRBV6-5,14,TRBJ1-5,-,-,CASSYSIRDQPQHF,TGTGCCAGCAGTTACTCGATCAGGGATCAGCCCCAGCATTTT
TRBV6-1,17,TRBJ2-5,-,TRBD1,CASSQQPGQAHQETQYF,TGTGCCAGCAGTCAGCAACCGGGACAGGCCCACCAAGAGACCCAGTACTTC
TRBV6-1,16,TRBJ2-3,few,-,CASSEVPGGRSDTQYF,TGTGCCAGCAGTGAAGTCCCGGGGGGCCGGTCAGATACGCAGTATTTT
TRBV27,14,TRBJ1-2,-,TRBD1,CASSPTQGVYGYTF,TGTGCCAGCAGCCCCACTCAGGGGGTGTATGGCTACACCTTC
TRBV20-1,13,TRBJ2-7,-,TRBD1,CSARGDRPYEQYF,TGCAGTGCTAGAGGGGACAGACCCTACGAGCAGTACTTC
TRBV7-2,16,TRBJ1-2,-,-,CASSLTSKRDGYGYTF,TGTGCCAGCAGCTTAACCAGCAAGAGGGATGGGTATGGCTACACCTTC
TRBV9,14,TRBJ2-3,-,-,CASSVGPLTDTQYF,TGTGCCAGCAGCGTAGGGCCCCTCACAGATACGCAGTATTTT
TRBV19,12,TRBJ1-1,-,-,CASSTSYTEAFF,TGTGCCAGTAGTACCAGCTACACTGAAGCTTTCTTT
TRBV18,13,TRBJ2-1,-,-,CATSAPAANEQFF,TGTGCCACCAGTGCCCCGGCAGCGAATGAGCAGTTCTTC
TRBV28,11,TRBJ1-1,-,-,CASIIGTEAFF,TGTGCCAGCATTATCGGCACTGAAGCTTTCTTT
TRBV4-1,15,TRBJ2-7,many,-,CASSQETGSLGEQYF,TGCGCCAGCAGCCAAGAAACAGGGAGTTTGGGCGAGCAGTACTTC
TRBV24-1,13,TRBJ2-2,-,-,CATSAMNTGELFF,TGTGCCACCAGTGCGATGAACACCGGGGAGCTGTTTTTT
TRBV7-3,18,TRBJ2-3,-,TRBD2,CASSLNAPGTSVTDTQYF,TGTGCCAGCAGCTTAAACGCCCCCGGGACTAGCGTCACAGATACGCAGTATTTT
TRBV20-1,11,TRBJ2-5,-,-,CSARGGGTQYF,TGCAGTGCTAGGGGGGGCGGGACCCAGTACTTC
TRBV12-3/TRBV12-4,12,TRBJ2-1,many,-,CASSLIIYEQFF,TGTGCCAGCAGCTTGATCATCTATGAGCAGTTCTTC
TRBV30,16,TRBJ1-6,few,TRBD1,CAWSYAPGQANSPLHF,TGTGCCTGGAGTTATGCACCGGGACAGGCCAATTCACCCCTCCACTTT
TRBV12-3/TRBV12-4,13,TRBJ2-1,-,-,CASSLRAWGEQFF,TGTGCCAGCAGTTTGCGGGCCTGGGGTGAGCAGTTCTTC
TRBV19,15,TRBJ1-5,-,TRBD1,CASNVRGRENQPQHF,TGTGCCAGTAATGTCAGGGGGCGCGAAAATCAGCCCCAGCATTTT
TRBV11-2,15,TRBJ2-7,few,-,CASSLARGPTYEQYF,TGTGCCAGCAGCTTAGCGCGCGGTCCTACCTACGAGCAGTACTTC
TRBV4-1,19,TRBJ2-1,many,TRBD2,CASSRGVPGLAGGGNEQFF,TGCGCCAGCAGCCGGGGAGTCCCGGGACTAGCGGGAGGCGGAAATGAGCAGTTCTTC
TRBV20-1,13,TRBJ2-1,few,-,CSAKPTGSNEQFF,TGCAGTGCTAAACCGACAGGTTCGAATGAGCAGTTCTTC
TRBV27,15,TRBJ2-5,-,-,CASSLQWGRQETQYF,TGTGCCAGCAGTCTACAATGGGGACGGCAAGAGACCCAGTACTTC
TRBV7-2,15,TRBJ2-7,many,-,CASSLVPGSSYEQYF,TGTGCCAGCAGCTTAGTTCCAGGTAGCTCCTACGAGCAGTACTTC
TRBV27,14,TRBJ1-1,many,TRBD1,CASRQTRGRGWAFF,TGTGCCAGCAGACAAACTAGGGGGCGCGGGTGGGCTTTCTTT
TRBV9,14,TRBJ2-7,-,-,CASSVNGYQETQHF,TGTGCCAGCAGCGTTAACGGGTACCAAGAGACCCAGCACTTC
TRBV4-2,16,TRBJ2-3,-,TRBD2,CASSLTKLAGTDTQYF,TGTGCCAGCAGCCTTACAAAGCTAGCGGGAACAGATACGCAGTATTTT
TRBV6-2/TRBV6-3,13,TRBJ2-7,-,TRBD1,CASTDRGPYEQYF,TGTGCCAGCACCGACAGGGGACCCTACGAGCAGTACTTC
TRBV7-9,14,TRBJ2-7,-,-,CASSARDWPYGQYF,TGTGCCAGCAGTGCCAGGGACTGGCCCTACGGGCAGTACTTC
TRBV24-1,13,TRBJ2-2,-,-,CATSDLNTGERFF,TGTGCCACCAGTGATTTGAACACCGGGGAGCGGTTTTTT
TRBV12-3/TRBV12-4,21,TRBJ2-1,-,TRBD2,CASSAHTSGPGETVSYNEQFF,TGTGCCAGCAGTGCGCACACTAGCGGCCCCGGGGAGACTGTCTCCTACAATGAGCAGTTCTTC
TRBV9,14,TRBJ1-5,few,-,CASSDGQFYQPQHF,TGTGCCAGCAGCGACGGACAGTTCTATCAGCCCCAGCATTTT
TRBV7-3,21,TRBJ2-3,few,-,CASSFPDGGVAPSDFTDTQYF,TGTGCCAGCAGCTTCCCGGACGGTGGTGTCGCGCCTAGCGATTTCACAGATACGCAGTATTTT
TRBV5-1,12,TRBJ1-1,-,-,CASSQSGPEAFF,TGCGCCAGCAGCCAATCAGGGCCTGAAGCTTTCTTT
TRBV4-1,16,TRBJ2-1,many,-,CASSQERVAAYNEQFF,TGCGCCAGCAGCCAAGAAAGGGTAGCGGCGTACAATGAGCAGTTCTTC
TRBV6-6,15,TRBJ2-6,many,-,CASSGEYSGANVLTF,TGTGCCAGCAGTGGGGAGTACTCTGGGGCCAACGTCCTGACTTTC
TRBV6-1,18,TRBJ2-5,-,TRBD2,CASSALPRPGRLSDEQYF,TGTGCCAGCAGTGCTCTCCCGCGGCCCGGGAGGTTAAGCGATGAGCAGTACTTC
TRBV6-1,15,TRBJ2-1,-,TRBD2,CASSEASSGRFEQFF,TGTGCCAGCAGTGAAGCGTCTAGCGGGAGGTTTGAGCAGTTCTTC
TRBV18,14,TRBJ1-5,-,TRBD1,CASSTDREVKPQHF,TGTGCCAGCTCAACGGACAGGGAGGTTAAGCCCCAGCATTTT
TRBV4-2,15,TRBJ2-3,-,-,CASSQDFRAPDTQYF,TGTGCCAGCAGCCAAGATTTCCGGGCACCAGATACGCAGTATTTT
TRBV27,15,TRBJ1-6,-,-,CTSSLSVGGMSPLHF,TGTACCAGCAGTTTATCGGTGGGGGGGATGTCACCCCTCCACTTT
TRBV12-3/TRBV12-4,16,TRBJ2-2,-,-,CASKRQVLPTTGELFF,TGTGCCAGCAAAAGGCAGGTCCTACCCACCACCGGGGAGCTGTTTTTT
TRBV29-1,16,TRBJ1-2,-,TRBD1,CSVLPGQGESNYGYTF,TGCAGCGTGCTCCCGGGACAGGGGGAGTCTAACTATGGCTACACCTTC
TRBV10-3,15,TRBJ1-2,few,-,CAISESTTGDYGYTF,TGTGCCATCAGTGAGTCGACCACAGGTGACTATGGCTACACCTTC
TRBV25-1,17,TRBJ2-1,few,TRBD2,CASSEFWLAGVGNEQFF,TGTGCCAGCAGTGAATTTTGGCTAGCGGGAGTGGGTAATGAGCAGTTCTTC
TRBV20-1,18,TRBJ1-3,-,-,CSARSQTDPWPSGNTIYF,TGCAGTGCTAGATCTCAGACTGACCCCTGGCCCTCTGGAAACACCATATATTTT
TRBV12-3/TRBV12-4,14,TRBJ2-2,-,-,CASRPRQDTGELFF,TGTGCCAGCAGACCCCGACAGGACACCGGGGAGCTGTTTTTT
TRBV3-1,17,TRBJ2-5,-,TRBD2,CASSLIGVAGGQETQYF,TGTGCCAGCAGCCTCATCGGGGTAGCGGGGGGTCAAGAGACCCAGTACTTC
TRBV7-8,15,TRBJ1-4,-,-,CASSLAPEYNEKLFF,TGTGCCAGCAGCTTAGCGCCAGAATATAATGAAAAACTGTTTTTT
TRBV12-3/TRBV12-4,14,TRBJ1-4,-,-,CASSLAGGDEKLFF,TGCGCCAGCAGTTTGGCCGGGGGCGACGAAAAACTGTTTTTT